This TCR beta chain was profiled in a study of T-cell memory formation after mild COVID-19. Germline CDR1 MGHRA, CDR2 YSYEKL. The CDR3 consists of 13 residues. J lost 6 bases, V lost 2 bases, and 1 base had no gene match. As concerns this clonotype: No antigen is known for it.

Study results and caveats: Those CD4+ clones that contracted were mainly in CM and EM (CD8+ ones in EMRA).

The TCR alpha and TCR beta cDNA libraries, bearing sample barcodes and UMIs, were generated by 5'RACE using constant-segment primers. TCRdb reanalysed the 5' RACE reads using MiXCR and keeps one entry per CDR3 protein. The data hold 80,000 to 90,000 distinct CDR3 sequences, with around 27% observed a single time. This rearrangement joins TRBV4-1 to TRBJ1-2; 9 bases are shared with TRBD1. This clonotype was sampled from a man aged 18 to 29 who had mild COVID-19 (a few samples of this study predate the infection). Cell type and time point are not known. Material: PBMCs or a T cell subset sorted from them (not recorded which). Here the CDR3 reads CASSQWTGDGYTF. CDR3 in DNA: TGCGCCAGCAGCCAATGGACAGGGGATGGCTACACCTTC.